Sequencing of this TCR beta chain was carried out in a study of shared clonotypes between healthy human individuals. The overall study: Three CD4 naive, three CD4 memory, two CD8 naive and one CD8 memory plate were used per donor. Broader study findings: Non-shared clonotypes were found to have lower generation probabilities than the clonotypes that were shared by all four of the sorted-subset donors.

Trimming took off 6 bases at V and 7 bases at J, with 10 bases between the two ends. Germline V gene lookup returns CDR1 SQVTM and CDR2 ANQGSEA. There are 11 residues in the CDR3. As concerns this clone: The antigen remains unidentified.

All the donors were Caucasian adults who lived in Nashville, Tennessee. Measured with immunoSEQ multiplex PCR; TCRdb has only the in-frame clones, and not every one. This sample has roughly 2.6 million clones, with roughly 92% found just once. The sequence was obtained from a man in his late teens or twenties in good health. Sequenced material: naive CD4+ T cells sorted from blood. Subset: CD45RA+ positively selected. The chain uses TRBV29-1 and TRBJ1-3; tentative D call: TRBD1 (5 bases). The CDR3 is CSVRDSNTIYF. Written as DNA, the CDR3 is TGCAGCGTCAGGGATAGCAACACCATATATTTT.